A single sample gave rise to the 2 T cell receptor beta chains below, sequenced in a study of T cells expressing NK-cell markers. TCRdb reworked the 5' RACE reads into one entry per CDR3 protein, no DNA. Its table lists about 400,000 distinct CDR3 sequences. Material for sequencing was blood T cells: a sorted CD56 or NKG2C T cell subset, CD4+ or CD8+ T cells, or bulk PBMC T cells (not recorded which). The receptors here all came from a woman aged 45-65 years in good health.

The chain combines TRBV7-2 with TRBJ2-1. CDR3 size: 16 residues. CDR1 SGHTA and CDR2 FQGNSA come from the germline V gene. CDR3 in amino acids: CASSFNIAGSYNEQFF.

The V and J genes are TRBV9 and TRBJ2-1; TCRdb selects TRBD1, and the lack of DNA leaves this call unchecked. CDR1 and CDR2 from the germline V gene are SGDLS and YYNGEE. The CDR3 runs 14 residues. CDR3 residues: CASSEFSQGNEQFF.